This T cell receptor (beta chain) was obtained from a study of T-cell memory formation after mild COVID-19. Study at large: There were largely donor-specific TCR clusters. Study results and limitations: Among contracting clones, CD4+ were mainly CM/EM and CD8+ enriched in EMRA. Clones that contracted from day 15 to 85 had balanced CD4/CD8; later expanders were CD4+ biased.

Comments on this clonotype: Its antigen is as yet unknown.

Each CDR3 protein is one row after TCRdb ran MiXCR on the 5' RACE reads. The sample holds about 390,000 distinct CDR3 sequences; roughly 15% are singletons and the top ten take 20% to 25%. Specimen: PBMCs or a T cell subset sorted from them (not recorded which). This receptor was obtained from a man aged 18 to 29 who had mild COVID-19 (a few samples of this study predate the infection). Cell type and time point are not known.

CDR3 in amino acids: CASSQVPQEGGYTF. Here the CDR3 DNA reads TGCGCCAGCAGCCAAGTCCCACAGGAGGGTGGCTACACCTTC. The chain is built from TRBV4-1 and TRBJ1-2, with a possible D match to TRBD1 (5 bases). V lost 1 base to trimming and J lost 7 bases, with 13 bases between them. Germline V gene lookup returns CDR1 MGHRA and CDR2 YSYEKL. The CDR3 runs to 14 residues.